This is a list of T cell receptor beta chains from one sample in a study of T-cell reconstitution after alpha-beta-depleted transplantation in children. In TCRdb, the PCR reads were re-called with MiXCR into one record per CDR3 protein. In the table there are 350,000 to 500,000 distinct CDR3 sequences, roughly 43% of which are singletons. Here the sequenced sample was PBMCs, taken before TCRalphabeta/CD19-depleted stem cell transplant. The receptors stem from a girl aged 2-15 years with aplastic anemia, due to receive a stem cell transplant. Each CDR3 is given with its conserved first and last residue. D genes are given only for firm matches. Clone size is shown for a subset of rows, as once, few, many or a class of expanded clone.

d_call clone_size j_call v_call cdr3_nt cdr3_aa
TRBD1 - TRBJ2-1 TRBV5-1 TGCGCCAGCAGCTTGGTACCACAGGGGAGCTCCTACAATGAGCAGTTCTTC CASSLVPQGSSYNEQFF
- many TRBJ2-1 TRBV6-5 TGTGCCAGCAGTCACAGGATTGAAGTCTACAATGAGCAGTTCTTC CASSHRIEVYNEQFF
TRBD2 - TRBJ2-7 TRBV10-3 TGTTCCATCAGCGACACGGGAGGGGGGTACGAGCAGTACTTC CSISDTGGGYEQYF
- few TRBJ1-1 TRBV11-1 TGTGCCAGCAGCTTAATCCCCCGAATATGGGGGTTGGGCACTGAAGCTTTCTTT CASSLIPRIWGLGTEAFF
TRBD2 - TRBJ2-1 TRBV3-1 TGTGCCAGCAGTTTCCTAGCGGGAGTCTACAATGAGCAGTTCTTC CASSFLAGVYNEQFF
- - TRBJ1-1 TRBV7-2 TGTGCCAGCAGCTTATTCTCTGGACAAACTGAAGCTTTCTTT CASSLFSGQTEAFF
- - TRBJ2-7 TRBV20-1 TGCAGTGCTAGGGGCAACTCCTACGAGCAGTACTTC CSARGNSYEQYF
- - TRBJ2-3 TRBV20-1 TGCAGTGCTAGACCCCAAGAGGGGGAGGGAGATACGCAGTATTTT CSARPQEGEGDTQYF
TRBD2 - TRBJ2-5 TRBV14 TGTGCCAGCAGCCAAGGACGACTAGCGGGGGGATTACAAGAGACCCAGTACTTC CASSQGRLAGGLQETQYF
- - TRBJ2-7 TRBV28 TGTGCCAGCAGACTAAGGGCCTCGGACGAGCAGTACTTC CASRLRASDEQYF
- few TRBJ1-5 TRBV7-8 TGTGCCAGCAGCTTATATTACAGGGAAATCAATCAGCCCCAGCATTTT CASSLYYREINQPQHF
- - TRBJ1-1 TRBV9 TGTGCCAGCAGCGTAGATAACAGGAACACTGAAGCTTTCTTT CASSVDNRNTEAFF
TRBD1 - TRBJ1-4 TRBV7-2 TGTGCCAGCAGCTTACGAGTGGGGGACAGGGTGGTGGAAAAACTGTTTTTT CASSLRVGDRVVEKLFF
TRBD1 few TRBJ1-6 TRBV5-5 TGTGCCAGCAGCTTTACAGGGGGCGGTAATTCACCCCTCCACTTT CASSFTGGGNSPLHF
TRBD1 many TRBJ2-1 TRBV5-1 TGCGCCAGCAGCTTGGCCTCTACTTCGGACAGGTACAATGAGCAGTTCTTC CASSLASTSDRYNEQFF
TRBD2 - TRBJ2-1 TRBV30 TGTGCCTGGAGTGAAATGGGACTAGCGATAAACAATGAGCAGTTCTTC CAWSEMGLAINNEQFF
- - TRBJ2-5 TRBV9 TGTGCCAGCAGCGTAGTGTGGTGGGTGGAGGAGACCCAGTACTTC CASSVVWWVEETQYF
- many TRBJ2-1 TRBV7-9 TGTGCCAGCAGCCTCGCCCTGGGGGGGCGCGGCGACAATGAGCAGTTCTTC CASSLALGGRGDNEQFF
- few TRBJ2-5 TRBV7-2 TGTGCCAGCAGTTTCTTCCAAGAGACCCAGTACTTC CASSFFQETQYF
- - TRBJ1-3 TRBV29-1 TGCAGCGTAAGGGACTCTGGAAACACCATATATTTT CSVRDSGNTIYF
TRBD1 few TRBJ2-4 TRBV5-1 TGCGCCAGCAGCTCAAGGACCGGGACAGGGTCCAACATTCAGTACTTC CASSSRTGTGSNIQYF
- - TRBJ2-7 TRBV20-1 TGCAGTGCTCCCCCAAGTGATTCCTACGAGCAGTACTTC CSAPPSDSYEQYF
- few TRBJ2-7 TRBV12-3/TRBV12-4 TGTGCCAGCACTCCGTGGGGGGCCGACGAGCAGTACTTC CASTPWGADEQYF
- - TRBJ2-7 TRBV5-4 TGTGCCAGCAGCTTGGCCCCCGGCAACGAGCAGTACTTC CASSLAPGNEQYF
- - TRBJ2-7 TRBV9 TGTGCCAGCAGCGTAGATATAGCTTCCTACGAGCAGTACTTC CASSVDIASYEQYF
- few TRBJ2-1 TRBV20-1 TGCAGTGCTAGGCAGGAGAGCTCCTACAATGAGCAGTTCTTC CSARQESSYNEQFF
- - TRBJ1-5 TRBV19 TGTGCCAGTAGTATAAGCGGGTATGAACAGCCCCAGCATTTT CASSISGYEQPQHF
- few TRBJ2-1 TRBV20-1 TGCAGTGCTAGTTCGACTCTAGGGGGGAATGAGCAGTTCTTC CSASSTLGGNEQFF
- - TRBJ1-2 TRBV15 TGTGCCACCAGCAGAGGAACCGTACTCACTCATCTCTTCTATGGCTACACCTTC CATSRGTVLTHLFYGYTF
- many TRBJ2-1 TRBV15 TGTGCCACCAGCAGAGATCGAGGCCGAGGCGGGGATGAGCAGTTCTTC CATSRDRGRGGDEQFF
- many TRBJ1-5 TRBV12-3/TRBV12-4 TGTGCCAGCAGTTTAGGACAACCGAGCAATCAGCCCCAGCATTTT CASSLGQPSNQPQHF
TRBD2 many TRBJ2-7 TRBV5-1 TGCGCCAGCAGCTTATTAGCGGGATCGCCGAACGAGCAGTACTTC CASSLLAGSPNEQYF
- few TRBJ1-5 TRBV7-9 TGTGCCGGCAGCCAGGACGGCCTTAACAATCAGCCCCAGCATTTT CAGSQDGLNNQPQHF
TRBD2 few TRBJ2-3 TRBV7-9 TGTGCCAGCAGCTATGGCTTAGCGGGAACCACAGATACGCAGTATTTT CASSYGLAGTTDTQYF
- few TRBJ2-7 TRBV30 TGTGCCTGGAGTAGGCCGGACGGATACGAGCAGTACTTC CAWSRPDGYEQYF
TRBD1 - TRBJ2-5 TRBV20-1 TGCAGTGCTAGCCCTCGGGCCACGACAGGGCGAGAGACCCAGTACTTC CSASPRATTGRETQYF
TRBD1 - TRBJ2-5 TRBV20-1 TGCAGTGCTACCGACCGGACAGGGGAATTCAAAGAGACCCAGTACTTC CSATDRTGEFKETQYF
- few TRBJ2-2 TRBV18 TGTGCCAGCTCATCCCTCCCGGAGGGGGCCGGGGAGCTGTTTTTT CASSSLPEGAGELFF
TRBD1 - TRBJ1-5 TRBV7-6 TGTGCCAGCAGCGACCAGACAGGGGGACTTAGTCAGCCCCAGCATTTT CASSDQTGGLSQPQHF
- - TRBJ2-3 TRBV5-1 TGCGCCAGCGCGCCTTGGCTAGATTCGTCGGATACGCAGTATTTT CASAPWLDSSDTQYF
TRBD1 - TRBJ2-6 TRBV2 TGTGCCAGCAGTTCGGACAGGAGCTCTGGGGCCAACGTCCTGACTTTC CASSSDRSSGANVLTF
- - TRBJ2-7 TRBV15 TGTGCCACCAGCAGAGATAAGGGCTACGAGCAGTACTTC CATSRDKGYEQYF
TRBD1 - TRBJ1-5 TRBV20-1 TGCAGTGCGCCGACAGGGCACCCGTACGGCAATCAGCCCCAGCATTTT CSAPTGHPYGNQPQHF